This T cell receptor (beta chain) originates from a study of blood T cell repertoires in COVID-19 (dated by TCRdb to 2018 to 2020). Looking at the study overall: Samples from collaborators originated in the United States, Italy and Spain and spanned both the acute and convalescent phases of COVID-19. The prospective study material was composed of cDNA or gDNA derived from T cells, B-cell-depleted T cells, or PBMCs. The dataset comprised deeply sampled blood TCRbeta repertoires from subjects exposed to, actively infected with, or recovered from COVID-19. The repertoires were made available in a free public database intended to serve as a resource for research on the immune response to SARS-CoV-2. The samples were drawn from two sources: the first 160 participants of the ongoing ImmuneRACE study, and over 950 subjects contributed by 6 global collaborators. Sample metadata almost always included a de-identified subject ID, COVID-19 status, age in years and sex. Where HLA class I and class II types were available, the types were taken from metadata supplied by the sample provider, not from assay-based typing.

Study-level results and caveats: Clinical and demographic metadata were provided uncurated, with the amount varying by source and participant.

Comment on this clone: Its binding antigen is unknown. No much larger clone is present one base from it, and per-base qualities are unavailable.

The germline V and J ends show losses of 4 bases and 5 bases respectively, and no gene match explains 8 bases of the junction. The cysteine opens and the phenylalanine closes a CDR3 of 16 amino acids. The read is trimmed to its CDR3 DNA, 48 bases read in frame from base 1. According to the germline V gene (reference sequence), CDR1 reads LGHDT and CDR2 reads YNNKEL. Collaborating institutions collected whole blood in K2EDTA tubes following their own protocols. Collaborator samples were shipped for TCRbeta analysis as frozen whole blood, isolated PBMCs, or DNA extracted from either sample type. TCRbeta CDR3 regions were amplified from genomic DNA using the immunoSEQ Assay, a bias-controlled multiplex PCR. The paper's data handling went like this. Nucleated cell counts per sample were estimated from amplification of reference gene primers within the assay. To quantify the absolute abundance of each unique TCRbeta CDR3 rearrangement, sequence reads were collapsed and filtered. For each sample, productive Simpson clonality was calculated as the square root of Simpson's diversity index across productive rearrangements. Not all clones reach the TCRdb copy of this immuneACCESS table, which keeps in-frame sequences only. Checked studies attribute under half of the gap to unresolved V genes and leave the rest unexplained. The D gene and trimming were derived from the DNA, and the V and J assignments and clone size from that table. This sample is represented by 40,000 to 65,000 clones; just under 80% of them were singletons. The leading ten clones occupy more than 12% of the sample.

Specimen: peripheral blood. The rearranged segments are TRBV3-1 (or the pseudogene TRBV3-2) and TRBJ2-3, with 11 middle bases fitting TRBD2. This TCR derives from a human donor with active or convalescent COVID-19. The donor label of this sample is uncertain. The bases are TGTGCCAGCAGCCCCGTACTAGCGGGAGTAGGAGATACGCAGTATTTT. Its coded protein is CASSPVLAGVGDTQYF.